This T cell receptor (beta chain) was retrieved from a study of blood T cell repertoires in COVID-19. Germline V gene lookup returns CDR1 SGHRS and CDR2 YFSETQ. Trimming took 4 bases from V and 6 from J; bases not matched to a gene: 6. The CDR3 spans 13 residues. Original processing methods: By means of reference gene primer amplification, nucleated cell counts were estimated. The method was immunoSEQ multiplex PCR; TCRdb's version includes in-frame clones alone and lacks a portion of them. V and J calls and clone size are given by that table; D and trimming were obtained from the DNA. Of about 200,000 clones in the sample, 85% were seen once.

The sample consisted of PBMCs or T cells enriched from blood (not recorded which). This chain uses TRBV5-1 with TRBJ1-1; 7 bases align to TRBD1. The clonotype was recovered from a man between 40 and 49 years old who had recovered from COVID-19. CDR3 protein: CASSIQGGAEAFF. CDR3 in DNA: TGCGCCAGCAGCATCCAGGGGGGAGCTGAAGCTTTCTTT.